What follows is one TCR beta chain and its context. Its antigen is unknown. Germline V CDR1 and CDR2: GTSNPN, SVGIG (reference sequence). This CDR3 has 14 amino acids. Trimming cost V 2 bases and J 2 bases; bases outside gene matches: 2. The data belong to a study of T cell responses to AZD1222 COVID-19 vaccine. Whole-study results and caveats: Epitopes outside B.1.351 and B.1.1.7 mutated regions reportedly drew nearly half of spike TCRs. Clonal diversity was possibly underestimated, and white British individuals and females predominated among donors. It was only six AZD1222 recipients who were seropositive at baseline.

TCRdb's table, derived via immunoSEQ multiplex PCR, lists solely in-frame clones and lacks some. Among approximately 75,000 clones listed, around 90% were seen once. Both about-4-week and about-12-week second-dose recipients were combined. This specimen consisted of peripheral blood, obtained 28 days after the second AZD1222 dose. This chain links TRBV30 with TRBJ1-4, with 7 bases lining up with TRBD1. The sequence was obtained from an adult who received the AZD1222 COVID-19 vaccine. The CDR3 reads CAWSQGGTNEKLFF. In DNA form, the CDR3 reads TGTGCCTGGAGTCAGGGGGGCACTAATGAAAAACTGTTTTTT.